Listed here are 14 T cell receptor beta chains from one sample, sequenced in a study of shared clonotypes between healthy human individuals. Naive CD8 cells comprised CD45RO-negative, CCR7-positively selected cells, excluding terminally differentiated effector memory CD45RA+ cells. Sequenced by immunoSEQ multiplex PCR; TCRdb stores in-frame clones only, minus some. The sample contains hundreds of thousands of clones, about 92% of which appear only once. The source material was naive CD8+ T cells sorted from blood. Source of these receptors: a man aged 25 to 45 in good health.

V is TRBV28 and J is TRBJ2-7; D assignment may be TRBD1 or TRBD2 (5 bases each). The V gene lost 6 bases and the J gene lost 0 bases, with 12 bases spanning the gap. This CDR3 has 14 residues. Germline V lookup: CDR1 MDHEN, CDR2 SYDVKM. In DNA form, the CDR3 reads TGTGCCAGCAGCTTTTACGGGGCCTCCTACGAGCAGTACTTC. This sequence encodes CASSFYGASYEQYF.

This chain uses TRBV10-3 with TRBJ1-1, with 8 nucleotides matching TRBD1. V was clipped by 11 bases and J by 0 bases; unmatched bases: 17. CDR1 is ENHRY and CDR2 is SYGVKD in the germline V gene. The CDR3 length is 17 residues. The DNA of the CDR3 is TGTGCCTCCTTGTCTGGACAGGGTGGGTTCATGAACACTGAAGCTTTCTTT. Its translation is CASLSGQGGFMNTEAFF.

This chain joins TRBV7-9 and TRBJ2-1; D is possibly TRBD1 (5 bases). Germline CDR1 SEHNR, CDR2 FQNEAQ (reference sequence). This CDR3 comprises 16 residues. V was cut by 5 bases and J by 4 bases, with 18 bases left in between. The CDR3 here is CASSPSPGFSYNEQFF. In nucleotides, the CDR3 is TGTGCCAGCAGCCCATCCCCAGGGTTCTCGTACAATGAGCAGTTCTTC.

The V and J genes are TRBV15 and TRBJ1-4; D not resolved. The CDR3 consists of 12 residues. V lost 0 bases and J lost 7, with 3 bases in between. From germline, CDR1 is LNHNV and CDR2 YYDKDF (reference sequence). The CDR3 loop reads CATSRDGEKLFF. For the CDR3, the DNA is TGTGCCACCAGCAGAGATGGTGAAAAACTGTTTTTT.

In this sample, this clone turned up once. The chain is built from TRBV7-9 and TRBJ1-1, with D perhaps matching TRBD1 (5 bases). CDR1 is SEHNR, CDR2 FQNEAQ, per germline (reference sequence). Trimming shortened V by 5 bases and J by 8 bases, and 12 bases separated the two germline ends. The length of the CDR3 is 12 residues. CDR3 region: CASSPSPGEAFF. CDR3 sequence (DNA): TGTGCCAGCAGCCCAAGCCCAGGGGAAGCTTTCTTT. The variable domain in full, with the rest retrieved from reference TRBV7-9 and TRBJ1-1, is DTGVSQNPRHKITKRGQNVTFRCDPISEHNRLYWYRQTLGQGPEFLTYFQNEAQLEKSRLLSDRFSAERPKGSFSTLEIQRTEQGDSAMYLCASSPSPGEAFFGQGTRLTVV.

In this sample, this clone turned up a few times. This chain uses TRBV7-3 with TRBJ1-2; a possible D gene is TRBD1 (6 bases). Germline-derived CDR1 and CDR2 are SGHTA and FQGTGA. Trimming pared 2 bases from V and 6 bases from J, leaving 10 bases between. This CDR3 is 13 amino acids long. CDR3 bases: TGTGCCAGCAGCTTATATCCAGGGGATGGCTACACCTTC. This encodes CASSLYPGDGYTF.

The chain links TRBV7-9 to TRBJ2-1; the D is unclear. Trimming removed 3 bases at V and 6 bases at J, with 9 bases between. The CDR3 is 13 amino acids. CDR1 is SEHNR, CDR2 FQNEAQ, per germline (reference sequence). The CDR3 sequence is CASSFRSANEQFF. The CDR3, as DNA: TGTGCCAGCAGCTTCAGATCGGCCAATGAGCAGTTCTTC.

The J gene is TRBJ1-1, the V gene TRBV9; D not resolved. This CDR3 contains 13 residues. Germline V gene sequence: CDR1 SGDLS, CDR2 YYNGEE. The V end was cut by 4 bases, the J end by 5 bases, with 12 bases between. The CDR3 bases are TGTGCCAGCAGCTCACGGGTAGGGACTGAAGCTTTCTTT. Translating gives CASSSRVGTEAFF.

The V call is TRBV5-1, the J call TRBJ2-1; the D is unclear. Germline V gene sequence: CDR1 SGHRS, CDR2 YFSETQ. The CDR3 consists of 13 residues. V lost 0 bases and J lost 10, with 11 bases in between. The CDR3 is CASSLGMGYEQFF. CDR3 DNA sequence: TGCGCCAGCAGCTTGGGAATGGGCTACGAGCAGTTCTTC.

The chain is built from TRBV2 and TRBJ2-2, with a weak D call TRBD1 (6 bases). Looked up from germline, CDR1 is SNHLY and CDR2 is FYNNEI. The CDR3 runs 15 residues. V was trimmed by 6 bases and J by 2 bases, leaving 13 bases between them. The CDR3 DNA sequence: TGTGCCAGCAGGCAAAGGACAGCAAACACCGGGGAGCTGTTTTTT. Protein: CASRQRTANTGELFF.

The chain joins TRBV2 to TRBJ2-2; 9 bases are shared with TRBD2. Germline V gene sequence: CDR1 SNHLY, CDR2 FYNNEI. The V gene end was trimmed by 2 bases and the J gene end by 1 base; junction bases not matched to a gene: 5. CDR3 size: 17 residues. The CDR3 loop is CASSEPRLAVNTGELFF. The CDR3 nucleotides are TGTGCCAGCAGTGAACCCAGACTAGCGGTGAACACCGGGGAGCTGTTTTTT.

Only one count was recorded for this clone. V gene TRBV9 combines with J gene TRBJ2-2, with TRBD1 matching 10 bases. The CDR3 extends over 17 amino acids. CDR1 is SGDLS and CDR2 is YYNGEE in the germline V gene. V was pared by 3 bases and J by 4 bases, with 9 bases of the junction left unmatched. The CDR3 sequence is CASSANRDRGFTGELFF. The CDR3 region has the DNA TGTGCCAGCAGCGCCAACCGGGACAGGGGCTTCACCGGGGAGCTGTTTTTT.

This chain connects TRBV21-1 to TRBJ2-2; the table's D call, TRBD1, has no DNA check behind it. TRBV21-1 represents a pseudogene. This CDR3 is built from 21 residues. The CDR3 nucleotides are TGTGCCAGCAGTAGCCGCATAGCTACACAGGCTTACACAGGCTTGACCGGGGAGCTGTTTTTT. As protein: CASSSRIATQAYTGLTGELFF.

V and J are TRBV7-6 and TRBJ2-7; the D gene is possibly TRBD2 (7 bases). V was cut by 5 bases and J by 6 bases, with 17 bases left in between. The CDR3 sequence is 14 residues long. Germline V CDR1 and CDR2: SGHVS, FNYEAQ. DNA for the CDR3: TGTGCCAGCAGCCCGGGGGGCGCCCCGGCCGAGCAGTACTTC. This translates into CASSPGGAPAEQYF.